The clone carrying this T cell receptor beta chain was recorded at least ten times. Its target is unknown. This sample was taken from a study of T cell clonality in common variable immunodeficiency. General study findings and limits: Shared TCRbeta clones were fewer between CVID subjects than controls.

Heparinized whole blood, about 5 to 9 ml, came from each donor. Repertoires were generated with immunoSEQ multiplex PCR, while TCRdb's copy carries only in-frame clones and drops some. The sample was found to contain tens of thousands of clones, and every one recurs. The origin of this receptor is a person aged 18-70 years in good health. Sequencing input: peripheral blood mononuclear cells.

This chain's CDR3 is CASSARQGTNTGELFF. The sequenced part of the CDR3 DNA is TGTGCCAGCAGCGCACGACAGGGTACGAACACCGGGGAG. The chain has TRBV9 and TRBJ2-2; TRBD1 aligns across 7 bases. The CDR3 extends 3 residues past the end of the read, so its final part is completed from the germline J gene. This CDR3 has 16 amino acids. The germline V gene has CDR1 SGDLS and CDR2 YYNGEE. The junction had 5 bases not matched to a gene; V was cut back by 3 bases and J by 0 bases.